This T cell receptor (beta chain) is drawn from a study of blood T cell repertoires in COVID-19. Turning to the study itself: There were acute and convalescent COVID-19 samples, and they came from the United States, Italy and Spain. In each case, the material was cDNA or gDNA derived from T cells, B-cell-depleted T cells, or PBMCs.

The CDR3 is 15 amino acids. The germline gives CDR1 SGHAT, CDR2 FQNNGV. V was trimmed by 4 bases and J by 2 bases, leaving 11 bases between them. Source study methods: Amplification of reference gene primers provided the estimated nucleated cell counts. The assay was immunoSEQ multiplex PCR, and TCRdb's table has in-frame clones only and misses some. The V and J calls and the clone size are those of that table, but D and trimming were determined from the DNA. Counted here are approximately 280,000 clones, 90% occurring once; the ten biggest clones make up roughly 1.6%. Cohort allocation depended upon clinical history that participants reported.

Input material: PBMCs or T cells enriched from blood (not recorded which). This chain joins TRBV11-2 and TRBJ2-2; D call uncertain. The sequence came from a young woman with acute COVID-19. The DNA for the CDR3 is TGTGCCAGCAGCTCCCTCCTAAGAAACACCGGGGAGCTGTTTTTT. Translating gives CASSSLLRNTGELFF.